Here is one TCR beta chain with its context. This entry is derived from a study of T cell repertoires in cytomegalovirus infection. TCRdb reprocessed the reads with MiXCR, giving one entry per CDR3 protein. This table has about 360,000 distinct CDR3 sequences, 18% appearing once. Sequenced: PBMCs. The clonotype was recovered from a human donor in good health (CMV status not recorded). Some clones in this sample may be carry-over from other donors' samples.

The CDR3 nucleotides read TGTGCCAGCAGCTTCCCGGGGGGGCGGCAGCTGAATGAAAAACTGTTTTTT. It encodes CASSFPGGRQLNEKLFF. The rearrangement joins TRBV11-2 to TRBJ1-4, with D possibly being TRBD1 (6 bases). The length of the CDR3 is 17 residues. Trimming removed 3 bases at V and 5 bases at J, with 19 bases between. CDR1 SGHAT and CDR2 FQNNGV come from the germline V gene. The entire variable domain, with the rest obtained from reference TRBV11-2 and TRBJ1-4, is as follows: EAGVAQSPRYKIIEKRQSVAFWCNPISGHATLYWYQQILGQGPKLLIQFQNNGVVDDSQLPKDRFSAERLKGVDSTLKIQPAKLEDSAVYLCASSFPGGRQLNEKLFFGSGTQLSVL.